The 23 T cell receptor beta chains reported below all come from one sample, sequenced in a study of siplizumab effects on memory and regulatory T cells. Clones were read by immunoSEQ multiplex PCR, and TCRdb kept only the in-frame ones, dropping some. The sample lists roughly 62,000 clones; approximately 79% were seen once. The sample consisted of memory CD4+ T cells sorted from blood. The receptors come from a human donor in good health.

The V and J genes are TRBV4-3 and TRBJ1-2; D uncertain. The CDR3 totals 15 residues. In germline, CDR1 is LGHNA, CDR2 YSLEER. V was clipped by 0 bases and J by 2 bases, with 10 bases between them. Here the CDR3 reads CASSQDGRANYGYTF. As DNA, the CDR3 is TGCGCCAGCAGCCAAGACGGGAGGGCCAACTATGGCTACACCTTC.

There are a few counts of this clone. V and J are TRBV7-9 and TRBJ2-5; 8 nucleotides align to TRBD2. CDR3 length: 13 amino acids. The germline gives CDR1 SEHNR, CDR2 FQNEAQ (reference sequence). J gave up 3 bases and V 4 bases, and 1 base lay outside the gene matches. This CDR3 reads CASSSGGKETQYF. Here the CDR3 DNA reads TGTGCCAGCAGCTCGGGGGGGAAAGAGACCCAGTACTTC.

V and J are TRBV18 and TRBJ1-4; TRBD1 matches at 7 bases. CDR1 and CDR2 from the germline V gene are KGHSH and LQKENI. This CDR3 spans 15 amino acids. Trimming cost V 1 base and J 5 bases; bases outside gene matches: 4. The CDR3 is CASSPLGQQNEKLFF. The DNA for the CDR3 is TGTGCCAGCTCACCACTGGGACAGCAGAATGAAAAACTGTTTTTT.

This chain connects TRBV19 to TRBJ1-4, with 8 bases matching TRBD1. Germline CDR1 is LNHDA and CDR2 is SQIVND (reference sequence). The CDR3 length is 14 residues. The V segment lost 5 bases and the J segment 5 bases; nucleotides outside the gene matches: 4. CDR3 sequence reads: CASSPRTGNEKLFF. The CDR3 DNA reads TGTGCCAGTAGTCCGCGGACAGGGAATGAAAAACTGTTTTTT.

J is TRBJ1-2 and V is TRBV18, with D uncertain. Germline V gives CDR1 KGHSH, CDR2 LQKENI. Trimming took 2 bases from V and 4 from J, leaving 17 bases between them. The CDR3 extends over 16 amino acids. CDR3 DNA: TGTGCCAGCTCACCATACGAGACCGCGGTCGGCTATGGCTACACCTTC. Translating it yields CASSPYETAVGYGYTF.

This clone appeared a few times. J is TRBJ1-1 and V is TRBV7-2; 7 bases align to TRBD1. The J segment lost 0 bases and the V segment lost 7 bases, leaving 5 bases of the junction unmatched. Germline V gene lookup returns CDR1 SGHTA and CDR2 FQGNSA. CDR3 length: 14 residues. The chain's CDR3 is CASTTGTVNTEAFF. DNA of the CDR3: TGTGCCAGCACGACCGGGACAGTGAACACTGAAGCTTTCTTT.

The chain is built from TRBV11-2 and TRBJ2-5, with 13 bases that match TRBD2. J lost 5 bases, V lost 1 base, and 7 bases had no gene match. The CDR3 covers 17 residues. Looked up from germline, CDR1 is SGHAT and CDR2 is FQNNGV. CDR3 nucleotides: TGTGCCAGCAGCTTAGGACTAGCGGGGGGACCTGGGGAGACCCAGTACTTC. This sequence encodes CASSLGLAGGPGETQYF.

V is TRBV30 and J is TRBJ2-5; tentative D call: TRBD2 (7 bases). Deletions cut 5 bases from V and 4 bases from J, with 17 bases between. This CDR3 has 14 amino acids. CDR1 and CDR2 from the germline V gene are GTSNPN and SVGIG (reference sequence). CDR3 protein: CAWRAGASGETQYF. The CDR3 region has the DNA TGTGCCTGGCGGGCGGGGGCCTCGGGAGAGACCCAGTACTTC.

This clone occurred a few times. This chain connects TRBV5-1 to TRBJ2-5, with a weak D call TRBD1 (6 bases). V lost 7 bases and J lost 2, with 12 bases in between. This CDR3 has 13 residues. Per germline, CDR1 SGHRS and CDR2 YFSETQ. In nucleotides, the CDR3 is TGCGCCAGCTCGACAGGTTCTCAAGAGACCCAGTACTTC. This codes for CASSTGSQETQYF.

This chain connects TRBV27 to TRBJ2-3; 11 bases fit TRBD2. Looked up from germline, CDR1 is MNHEY and CDR2 is SMNVEV (reference sequence). V gave up 5 bases and J gave up 0 bases; unmatched junction bases: 7. There are 17 residues in the CDR3. The CDR3: CASSLAGGRTSTDTQYF. CDR3 coding DNA: TGTGCCAGCAGTCTAGCGGGGGGTCGGACGAGCACAGATACGCAGTATTTT.

This clone was detected only a few times. The chain uses TRBV4-3 and TRBJ1-4; D gene uncertain. Germline V gene lookup returns CDR1 LGHNA and CDR2 YSLEER. The length of the CDR3 is 15 residues. V was pared by 0 bases and J by 1 base, with 6 bases between. The CDR3: CASSQDLGTNEKLFF. CDR3 nucleotides: TGCGCCAGCAGCCAAGATCTTGGAACTAATGAAAAACTGTTTTTT.

V is TRBV7-8 and J is TRBJ1-5, with D unclear. V dropped 3 bases and J dropped 4 bases, with 7 bases sitting between them. From germline, CDR1 is SGHVS and CDR2 FQNEAQ. This CDR3 is built from 13 residues. The DNA for the CDR3 is TGTGCCAGCAGCTTGGCCAAAAATCAGCCCCAGCATTTT. It encodes CASSLAKNQPQHF.

The V and J genes are TRBV7-3 and TRBJ2-7; D may correspond to TRBD1 or TRBD2 (5 bases each). The V end lost 3 bases, the J end lost 5 bases, and 14 bases lay between the germline ends. Germline V gene sequence: CDR1 SGHTA, CDR2 FQGTGA. The CDR3 runs to 14 residues. The CDR3 nucleotides are TGTGCCAGCAGCTTGACGAGGGACCGAGACGAGCAGTACTTC. Its protein product is CASSLTRDRDEQYF.

The CDR3 region is CASSLGTRNYDNEQFF. CDR3 DNA sequence: TGTGCCAGCAGCCTAGGGACTAGAAACTACGACAATGAGCAGTTCTTC. This sequence joins TRBV4-2 and TRBJ2-1; 8 bases line up with TRBD2. CDR1 LGHNA and CDR2 YNFKEQ come from the germline V gene. Trimming took 4 bases from V and 5 from J; bases not matched to a gene: 10. This CDR3 spans 16 amino acids.

The chain uses TRBV27 and TRBJ2-5; perhaps TRBD2 as D (6 bases). CDR1 and CDR2 (germline): MNHEY, SMNVEV (reference sequence). The CDR3 covers 15 residues. Trimming stripped 5 bases from V and 3 bases from J, with 16 bases between. CDR3 sequence reads: CASSPRGGAEETQYF. CDR3 DNA: TGTGCCAGCAGTCCCCGCGGAGGGGCGGAAGAGACCCAGTACTTC.

The chain employs TRBV30 and TRBJ1-6; weak D call: TRBD1 (5 bases). The CDR3 totals 12 residues. The germline V gene encodes CDR1 GTSNPN and CDR2 SVGIG (reference sequence). V lost 3 bases and J 6 bases, leaving 6 bases between the germline ends. In nucleotides, the CDR3 is TGTGCCTGGAGCGGGACTAATTCACCCCTCCACTTT. Its protein product is CAWSGTNSPLHF.

The chain joins TRBV5-5 to TRBJ1-4; the match to TRBD1 covers 8 bases. CDR3 length: 15 residues. The junction had 4 bases not matched to a gene; V was cut back by 2 bases and J by 4 bases. The V gene's germline CDR1 is SGHKS and CDR2 YYEKEE (reference sequence). In nucleotides, the CDR3 is TGTGCCAGCAGCTTTGACAGGGGCCTTAATGAAAAACTGTTTTTT. Its protein is CASSFDRGLNEKLFF.

This clone was recorded a few times. V and J are TRBV15 and TRBJ1-2; no definite D call. CDR3 length: 13 residues. Germline V CDR1 and CDR2: LNHNV, YYDKDF (reference sequence). The germline V and J ends were trimmed by 2 bases and 3 bases, with 7 bases remaining between them. In DNA, the CDR3 is TGTGCCACCAGCAGAAGAACAGACTATGGCTACACCTTC. Translation: CATSRRTDYGYTF.

This clone was seen once. The chain employs TRBV11-1 and TRBJ1-6; D call uncertain. Germline-derived CDR1 and CDR2 are SGHAT and FQDESV (reference sequence). Trimming took off 2 bases at V and 8 bases at J, with 7 bases between the two ends. The CDR3 length is 13 residues. CDR3 DNA: TGTGCCAGCAGCTTATCTTTGGATTCACCCCTCCACTTT. Translation gives CASSLSLDSPLHF.

The count of this clone is one. The chain couples TRBV28 to TRBJ2-7; TRBD1 might be the D (5 bases). The ends were cut back, 6 bases at V and 2 bases at J, with 11 bases in the middle. CDR1 is MDHEN, CDR2 SYDVKM, per germline. The CDR3 sequence is 13 residues long. Here the CDR3 reads CASSSDSTYEQYF. For the CDR3, the DNA is TGTGCCAGCAGCTCAGACAGTACCTACGAGCAGTACTTC.

The chain employs TRBV7-6 and TRBJ1-1; no definite D call. This CDR3 has 15 amino acids. V lost 1 base to trimming and J lost 3 bases, with 12 bases between them. Germline V gene lookup returns CDR1 SGHVS and CDR2 FNYEAQ. The CDR3, as DNA: TGTGCCAGCAGCTTAGTTGGGAGGGTGGACACTGAAGCTTTCTTT. This gives the protein CASSLVGRVDTEAFF.

The rearrangement uses TRBV7-6 and TRBJ2-7, with D possibly TRBD1 on 5 matching bases. The CDR3 is 15 residues long. Germline CDR1 reads SGHVS; CDR2 reads FNYEAQ. V shed 1 base and J shed 1 base, with 11 bases lying between them. The CDR3 sequence is CASSLGRGPSYEQYF. CDR3 nucleotide sequence: TGTGCCAGCAGCTTAGGAAGGGGCCCTTCCTACGAGCAGTACTTC. The full variable domain, in which reference TRBV7-6 and TRBJ2-7 provide the parts outside the CDR3, is GAGVSQSPRYKVTKRGQDVALRCDPISGHVSLYWYRQALGQGPEFLTYFNYEAQQDKSGLPNDRFSAERPEGSISTLTIQRTEQRDSAMYRCASSLGRGPSYEQYFGPGTRLTVT.

V and J are TRBV28 and TRBJ2-7, with D perhaps TRBD1 (6 bases). V was shortened by 5 bases and J by 2 bases, with 16 bases between the two germline ends. Germline V gene lookup returns CDR1 MDHEN and CDR2 SYDVKM. CDR3 size: 15 residues. Written as DNA, the CDR3 is TGTGCCAGCAGTCCCCCGACAGGTATTCCCTACGAGCAGTACTTC. Amino acids: CASSPPTGIPYEQYF.